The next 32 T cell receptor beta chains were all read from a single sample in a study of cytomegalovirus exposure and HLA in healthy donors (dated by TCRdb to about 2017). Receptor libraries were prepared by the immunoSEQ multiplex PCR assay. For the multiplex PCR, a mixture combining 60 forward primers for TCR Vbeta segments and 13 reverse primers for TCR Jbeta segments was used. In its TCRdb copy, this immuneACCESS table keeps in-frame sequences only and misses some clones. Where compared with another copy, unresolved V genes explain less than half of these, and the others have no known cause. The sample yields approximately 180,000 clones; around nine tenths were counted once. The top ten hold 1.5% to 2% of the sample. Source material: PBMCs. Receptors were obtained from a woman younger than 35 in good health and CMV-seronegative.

This CDR3 reads CASSSSRTGRETQYF. The CDR3 bases are TGTGCCAGCAGCTCCTCCCGAACCGGTAGAGAGACCCAGTACTTC. The chain recombines TRBV11-2 with TRBJ2-5; no firm D call. Germline CDR1 is SGHAT and CDR2 is FQNNGV. Deletions cut 4 bases from V and 4 bases from J, with 16 bases between. The CDR3 consists of 15 residues.

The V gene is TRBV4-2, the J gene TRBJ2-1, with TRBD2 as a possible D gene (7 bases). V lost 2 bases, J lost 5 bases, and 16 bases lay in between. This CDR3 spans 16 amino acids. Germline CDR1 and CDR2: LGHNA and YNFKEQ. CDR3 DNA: TGTGCCAGCAGCCAACTCCCCGGGGGGCTAGACAATGAGCAGTTCTTC. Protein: CASSQLPGGLDNEQFF.

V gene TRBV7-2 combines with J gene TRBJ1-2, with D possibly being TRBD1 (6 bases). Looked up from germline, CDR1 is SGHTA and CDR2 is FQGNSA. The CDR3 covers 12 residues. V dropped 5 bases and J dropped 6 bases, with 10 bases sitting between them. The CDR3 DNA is TGTGCCAGCAGCCCCGGGACAAATGGCTACACCTTC. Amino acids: CASSPGTNGYTF.

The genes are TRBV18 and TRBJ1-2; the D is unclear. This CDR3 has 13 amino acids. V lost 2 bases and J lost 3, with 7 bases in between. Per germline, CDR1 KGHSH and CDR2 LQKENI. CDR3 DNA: TGTGCCAGCTCACCAGGCAGTGACTATGGCTACACCTTC. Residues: CASSPGSDYGYTF.

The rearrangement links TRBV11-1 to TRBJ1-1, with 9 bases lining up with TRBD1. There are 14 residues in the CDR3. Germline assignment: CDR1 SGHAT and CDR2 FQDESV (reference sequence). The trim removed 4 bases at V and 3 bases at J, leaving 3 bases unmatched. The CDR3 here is CASSWGQGHTEAFF. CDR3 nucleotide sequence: TGTGCCAGCAGCTGGGGACAGGGACACACTGAAGCTTTCTTT.

In DNA, the CDR3 is TGTGCTAGTGGTTTGGTACGAGACGGGCTAGCGGGCAGCTCCTACAATGAGCAGTTCTTC. Translated, it gives CASGLVRDGLAGSSYNEQFF. The V gene is TRBV12-5, the J gene TRBJ2-1, with 8 bases fitting TRBD2. Per germline, CDR1 LGHNT and CDR2 FRNRAP. The trim removed 0 bases at V and 0 bases at J, leaving 13 bases unmatched. This CDR3 comprises 20 residues.

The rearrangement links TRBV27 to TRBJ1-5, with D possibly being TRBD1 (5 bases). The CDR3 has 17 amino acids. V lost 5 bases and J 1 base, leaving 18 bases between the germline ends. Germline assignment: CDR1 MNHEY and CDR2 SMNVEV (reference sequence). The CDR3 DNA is TGTGCCAGCAGTCTCACCTACACAGGTTTAAGCAATCAGCCCCAGCATTTT. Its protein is CASSLTYTGLSNQPQHF.

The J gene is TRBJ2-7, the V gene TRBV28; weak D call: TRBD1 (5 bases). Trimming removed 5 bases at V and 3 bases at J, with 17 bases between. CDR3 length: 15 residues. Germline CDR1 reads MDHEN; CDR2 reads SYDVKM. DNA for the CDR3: TGTGCCAGCAGTCCTACAGACAGTGGCCTCTACGAGCAGTACTTC. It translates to CASSPTDSGLYEQYF.

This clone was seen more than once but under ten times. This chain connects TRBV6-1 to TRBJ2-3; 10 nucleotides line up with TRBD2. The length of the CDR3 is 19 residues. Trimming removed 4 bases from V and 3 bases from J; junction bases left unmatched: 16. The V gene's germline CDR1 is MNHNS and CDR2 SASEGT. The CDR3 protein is CASSGGGMRSGGATDTQYF. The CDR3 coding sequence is TGTGCCAGCAGTGGGGGTGGGATGAGGAGCGGGGGGGCAACAGATACGCAGTATTTT.

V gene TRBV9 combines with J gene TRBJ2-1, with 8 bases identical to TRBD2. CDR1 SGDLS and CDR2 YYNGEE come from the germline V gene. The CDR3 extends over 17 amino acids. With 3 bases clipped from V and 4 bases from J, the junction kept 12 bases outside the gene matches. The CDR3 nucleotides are TGTGCCAGCAGCGCGCCCGAGGTAGCGGGATCTTACAATGAGCAGTTCTTC. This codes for CASSAPEVAGSYNEQFF.

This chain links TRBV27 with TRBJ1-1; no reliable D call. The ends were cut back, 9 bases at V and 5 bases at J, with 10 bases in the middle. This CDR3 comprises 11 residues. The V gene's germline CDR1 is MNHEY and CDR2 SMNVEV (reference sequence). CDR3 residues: CASRGRTEAFF. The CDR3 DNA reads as TGTGCCAGTCGTGGGAGAACTGAAGCTTTCTTT.

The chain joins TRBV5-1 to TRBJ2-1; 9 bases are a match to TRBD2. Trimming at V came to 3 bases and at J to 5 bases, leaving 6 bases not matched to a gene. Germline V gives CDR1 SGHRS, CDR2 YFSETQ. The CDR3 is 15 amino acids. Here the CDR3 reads CASSSGLAFDNEQFF. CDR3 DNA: TGCGCCAGCAGCTCGGGACTAGCATTCGACAATGAGCAGTTCTTC.

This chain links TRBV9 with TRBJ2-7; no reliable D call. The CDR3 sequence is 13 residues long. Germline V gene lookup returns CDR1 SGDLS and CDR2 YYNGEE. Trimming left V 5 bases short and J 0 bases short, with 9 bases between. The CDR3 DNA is TGTGCCAGCAGTGCCCCGAGCTCCTACGAGCAGTACTTC. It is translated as CASSAPSSYEQYF.

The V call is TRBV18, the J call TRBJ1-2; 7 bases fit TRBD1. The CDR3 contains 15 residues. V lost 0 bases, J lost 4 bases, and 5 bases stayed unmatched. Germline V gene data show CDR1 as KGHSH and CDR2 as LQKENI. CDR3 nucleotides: TGTGCCAGCTCACCACCCGGGACAGTCTTCTATGGCTACACCTTC. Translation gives CASSPPGTVFYGYTF.

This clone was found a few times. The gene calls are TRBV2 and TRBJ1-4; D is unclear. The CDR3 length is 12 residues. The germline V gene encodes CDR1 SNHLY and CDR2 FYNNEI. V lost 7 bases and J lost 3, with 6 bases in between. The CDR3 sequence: CASTGSNEKLFF. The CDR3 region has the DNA TGTGCCAGCACCGGGTCTAATGAAAAACTGTTTTTT.

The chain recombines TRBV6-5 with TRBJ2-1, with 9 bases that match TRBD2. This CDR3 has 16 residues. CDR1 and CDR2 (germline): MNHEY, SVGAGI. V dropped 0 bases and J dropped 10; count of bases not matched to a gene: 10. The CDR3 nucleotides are TGTGCCAGCAGTTACTCGAAAGGACTAGCGTTCATCGAGCAGTTCTTC. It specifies CASSYSKGLAFIEQFF.

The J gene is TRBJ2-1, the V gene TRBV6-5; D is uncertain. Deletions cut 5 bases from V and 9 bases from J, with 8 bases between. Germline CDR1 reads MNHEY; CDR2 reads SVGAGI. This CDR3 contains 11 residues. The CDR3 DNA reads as TGTGCCAGCAGTACCAACACTGAGCAGTTCTTC. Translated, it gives CASSTNTEQFF.

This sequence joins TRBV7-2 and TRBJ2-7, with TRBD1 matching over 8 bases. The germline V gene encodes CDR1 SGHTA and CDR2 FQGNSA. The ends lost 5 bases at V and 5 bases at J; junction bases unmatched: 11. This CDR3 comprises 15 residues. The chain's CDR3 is CASSRDRSNVNEQYF. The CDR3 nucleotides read TGTGCCAGCAGCCGGGACAGGTCGAATGTGAACGAGCAGTACTTC.

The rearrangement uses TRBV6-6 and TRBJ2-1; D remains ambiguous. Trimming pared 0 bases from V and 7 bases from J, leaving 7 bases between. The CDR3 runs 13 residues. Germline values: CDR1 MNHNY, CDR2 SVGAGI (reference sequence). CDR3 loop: CASSYSLRNEQFF. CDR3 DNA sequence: TGTGCCAGCAGTTACTCACTCCGGAATGAGCAGTTCTTC.

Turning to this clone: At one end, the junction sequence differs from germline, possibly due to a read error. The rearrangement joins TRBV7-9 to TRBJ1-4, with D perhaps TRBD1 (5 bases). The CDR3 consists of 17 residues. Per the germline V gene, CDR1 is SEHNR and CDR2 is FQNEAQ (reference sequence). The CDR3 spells CSSSPVGRGLANEKLFF. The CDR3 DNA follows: TGTTCCAGCAGCCCGGTCGGGCGGGGGTTGGCTAATGAAAAACTGTTTTTT.

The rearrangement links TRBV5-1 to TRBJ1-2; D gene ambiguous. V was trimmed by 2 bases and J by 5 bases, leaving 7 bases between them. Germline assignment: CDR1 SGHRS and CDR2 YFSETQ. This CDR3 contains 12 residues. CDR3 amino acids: CASSFRSYGYTF. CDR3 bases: TGCGCCAGCAGCTTTAGGAGTTATGGCTACACCTTC.

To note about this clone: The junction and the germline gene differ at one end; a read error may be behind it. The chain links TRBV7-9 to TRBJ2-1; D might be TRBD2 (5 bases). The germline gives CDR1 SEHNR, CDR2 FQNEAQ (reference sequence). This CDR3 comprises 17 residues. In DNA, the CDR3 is TGTTCCAGCAGCCCACTGGCGGGTAGTCGCTCCTACAATGAGCAGTTCTTC. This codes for CSSSPLAGSRSYNEQFF. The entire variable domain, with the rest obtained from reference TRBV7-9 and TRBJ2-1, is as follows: DTGVSQNPRHKITKRGQNVTFRCDPISEHNRLYWYRQTLGQGPEFLTYFQNEAQLEKSRLLSDRFSAERPKGSFSTLEIQRTEQGDSAMYLCSSSPLAGSRSYNEQFFGPGTRLTVL.

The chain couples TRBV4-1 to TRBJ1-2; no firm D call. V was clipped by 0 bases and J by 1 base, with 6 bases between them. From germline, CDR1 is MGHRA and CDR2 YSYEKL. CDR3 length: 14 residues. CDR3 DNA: TGCGCCAGCAGCCAAGAGAGTTTTAACTATGGCTACACCTTC. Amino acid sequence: CASSQESFNYGYTF.

The CDR3 nucleotides read TGTGCCAGCAGTTCAGGGGACGAAAAACTGTTTTTT. Translated, it gives CASSSGDEKLFF. V is TRBV7-9 and J is TRBJ1-4, with D tentatively TRBD1 (6 bases). Trimming left V 6 bases short and J 8 bases short, with 10 bases between. The CDR3 consists of 12 residues. Germline V lookup: CDR1 SEHNR, CDR2 FQNEAQ (reference sequence).

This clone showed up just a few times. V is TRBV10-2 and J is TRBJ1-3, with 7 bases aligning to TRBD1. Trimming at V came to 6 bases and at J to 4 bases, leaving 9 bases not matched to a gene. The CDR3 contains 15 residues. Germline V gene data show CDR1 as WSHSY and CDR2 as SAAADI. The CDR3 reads CASRMQGVAGNTIYF. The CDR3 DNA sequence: TGCGCCAGCAGGATGCAGGGGGTGGCCGGAAACACCATATATTTT.

The CDR3 protein is CASSLGLLAGDTEAFF. CDR3 bases: TGTGCCAGCAGCTTAGGGCTTCTGGCAGGGGACACTGAAGCTTTCTTT. The chain combines TRBV7-8 with TRBJ1-1, with a weak D call TRBD1 (6 bases). V was shortened by 1 base and J by 3 bases, with 15 bases between the two germline ends. This CDR3 comprises 16 residues. Germline V gene data show CDR1 as SGHVS and CDR2 as FQNEAQ.

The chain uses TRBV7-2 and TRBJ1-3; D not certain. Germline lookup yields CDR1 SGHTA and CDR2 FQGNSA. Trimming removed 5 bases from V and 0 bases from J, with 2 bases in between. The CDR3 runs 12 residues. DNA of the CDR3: TGTGCCAGCAGCCTCTCTGGAAACACCATATATTTT. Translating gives CASSLSGNTIYF.

The CDR3 sequence is CASSPGTFTGELFF. The CDR3 nucleotides read TGTGCCAGCAGTCCTGGGACTTTCACCGGGGAGCTGTTTTTT. This chain uses TRBV28 with TRBJ2-2; tentatively, D is TRBD2 (6 bases). The ends were cut back, 5 bases at V and 4 bases at J, with 11 bases in the middle. CDR3 length: 14 residues. Germline V gives CDR1 MDHEN, CDR2 SYDVKM.

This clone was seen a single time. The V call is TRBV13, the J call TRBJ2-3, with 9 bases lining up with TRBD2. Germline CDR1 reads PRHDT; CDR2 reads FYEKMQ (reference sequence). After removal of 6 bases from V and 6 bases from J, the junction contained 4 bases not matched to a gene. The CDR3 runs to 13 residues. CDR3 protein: CASRAGGGDTQYF. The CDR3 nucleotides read TGTGCCAGCAGGGCGGGAGGGGGTGATACGCAGTATTTT. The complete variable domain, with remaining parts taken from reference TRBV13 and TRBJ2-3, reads AAGVIQSPRHLIKEKRETATLKCYPIPRHDTVYWYQQGPGQDPQFLISFYEKMQSDKGSIPDRFSAQQFSDYHSELNMSSLELGDSALYFCASRAGGGDTQYFGPGTRLTVL.

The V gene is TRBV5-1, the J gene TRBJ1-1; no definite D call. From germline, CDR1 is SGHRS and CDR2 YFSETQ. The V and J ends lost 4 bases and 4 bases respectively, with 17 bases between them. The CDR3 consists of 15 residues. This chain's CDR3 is CASSPPGAGGTEAFF. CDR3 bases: TGCGCCAGCAGCCCGCCGGGAGCCGGAGGCACTGAAGCTTTCTTT.

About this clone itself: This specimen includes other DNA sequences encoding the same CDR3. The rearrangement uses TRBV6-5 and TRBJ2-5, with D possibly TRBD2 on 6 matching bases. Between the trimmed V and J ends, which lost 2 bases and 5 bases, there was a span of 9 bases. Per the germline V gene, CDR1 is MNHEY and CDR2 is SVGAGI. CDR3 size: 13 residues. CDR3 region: CASSYGGRETQYF. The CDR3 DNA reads TGTGCCAGCAGTTACGGGGGGAGGGAGACCCAGTACTTC.

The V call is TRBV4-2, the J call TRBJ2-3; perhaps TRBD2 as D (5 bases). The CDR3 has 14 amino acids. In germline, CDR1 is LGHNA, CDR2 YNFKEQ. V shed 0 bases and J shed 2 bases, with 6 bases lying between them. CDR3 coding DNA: TGTGCCAGCAGCCAAGATCGGGACACAGATACGCAGTATTTT. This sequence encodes CASSQDRDTDTQYF.